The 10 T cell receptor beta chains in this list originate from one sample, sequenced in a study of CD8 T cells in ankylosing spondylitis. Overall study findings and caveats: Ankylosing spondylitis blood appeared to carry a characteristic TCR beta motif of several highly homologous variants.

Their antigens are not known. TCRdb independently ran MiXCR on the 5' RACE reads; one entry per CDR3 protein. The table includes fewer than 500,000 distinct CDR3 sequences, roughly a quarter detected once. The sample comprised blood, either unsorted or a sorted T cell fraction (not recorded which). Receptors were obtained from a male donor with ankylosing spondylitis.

This CDR3 is CAISESWGENGDTQYF. The CDR3 DNA reads as TGTGCCATCAGTGAGTCGTGGGGTGAGAATGGAGATACGCAGTATTTT. This chain joins TRBV10-3 and TRBJ2-3, with unresolved D. The V end lost 0 bases, the J end lost 5 bases, and 15 bases lay between the germline ends. CDR1 and CDR2 (germline): ENHRY, SYGVKD. This CDR3 contains 16 residues.

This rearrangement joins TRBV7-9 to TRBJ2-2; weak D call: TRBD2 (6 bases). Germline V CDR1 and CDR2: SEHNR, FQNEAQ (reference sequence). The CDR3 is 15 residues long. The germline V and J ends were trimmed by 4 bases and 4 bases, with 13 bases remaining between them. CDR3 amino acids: CASSSPTGGTGELFF. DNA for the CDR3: TGTGCCAGCAGCTCCCCCACCGGGGGCACCGGGGAGCTGTTTTTT.

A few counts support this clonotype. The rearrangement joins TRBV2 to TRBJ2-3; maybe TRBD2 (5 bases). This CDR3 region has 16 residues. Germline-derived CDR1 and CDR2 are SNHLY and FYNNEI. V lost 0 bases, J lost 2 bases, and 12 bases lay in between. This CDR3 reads CASSEAGSDDTDTQYF. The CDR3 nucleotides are TGTGCCAGCAGTGAAGCGGGGAGCGATGACACAGATACGCAGTATTTT.

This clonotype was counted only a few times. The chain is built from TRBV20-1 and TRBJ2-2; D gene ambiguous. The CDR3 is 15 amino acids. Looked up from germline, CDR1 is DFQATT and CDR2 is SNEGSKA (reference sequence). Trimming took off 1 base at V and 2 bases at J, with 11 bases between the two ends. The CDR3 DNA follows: TGCAGTGCTAGAGCACACAGCCCCAACACCGGGGAGCTGTTTTTT. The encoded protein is CSARAHSPNTGELFF.

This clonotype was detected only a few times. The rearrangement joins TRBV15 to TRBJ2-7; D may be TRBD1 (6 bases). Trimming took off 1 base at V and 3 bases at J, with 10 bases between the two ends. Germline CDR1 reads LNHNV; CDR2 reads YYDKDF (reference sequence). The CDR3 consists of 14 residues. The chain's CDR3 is CATSRGTARYEQYF. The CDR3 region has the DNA TGTGCCACCAGCAGAGGGACAGCGCGCTACGAGCAGTACTTC.

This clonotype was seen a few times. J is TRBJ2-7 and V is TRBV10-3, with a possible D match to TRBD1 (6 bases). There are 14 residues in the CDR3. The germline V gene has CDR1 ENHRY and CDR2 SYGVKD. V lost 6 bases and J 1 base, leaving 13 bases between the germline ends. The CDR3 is CAIRFLQGSYEQYV. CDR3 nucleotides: TGTGCCATCAGATTCCTCCAGGGGTCCTACGAGCAGTACGTC.

CDR3 nucleotide sequence: TGTGCCTCTCGATGGGGGGCGCGGGACACTGAAGCTTTCTTT. The encoded protein is CASRWGARDTEAFF. The chain is built from TRBV10-3 and TRBJ1-1; possibly TRBD1 for D (6 bases). CDR1 and CDR2 (germline): ENHRY, SYGVKD. V lost 11 bases to trimming and J lost 3 bases, with 19 bases between them. This CDR3 has 14 amino acids.

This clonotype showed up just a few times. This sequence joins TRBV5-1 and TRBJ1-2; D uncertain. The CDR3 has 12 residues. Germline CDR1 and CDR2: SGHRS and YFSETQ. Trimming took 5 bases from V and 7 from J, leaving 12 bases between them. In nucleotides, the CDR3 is TGCGCCAGCAGGATTGATGAGGGTGGCTACACCTTC. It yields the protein CASRIDEGGYTF.

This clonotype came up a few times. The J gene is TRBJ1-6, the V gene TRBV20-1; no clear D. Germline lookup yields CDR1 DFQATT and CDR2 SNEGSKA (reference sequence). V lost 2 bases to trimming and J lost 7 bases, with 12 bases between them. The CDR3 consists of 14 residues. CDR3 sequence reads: CSARTPTGNSPLHF. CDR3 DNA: TGCAGTGCTAGAACCCCCACGGGCAATTCACCCCTCCACTTT.

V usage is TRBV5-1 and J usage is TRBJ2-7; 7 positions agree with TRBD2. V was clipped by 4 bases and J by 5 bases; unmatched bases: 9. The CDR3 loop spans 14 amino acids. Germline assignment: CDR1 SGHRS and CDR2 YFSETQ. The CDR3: CASSPSLAGDEQYF. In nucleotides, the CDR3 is TGCGCCAGCAGCCCGAGCCTGGCGGGGGACGAGCAGTACTTC.